Presented here are 2 T cell receptor beta chains from one specimen sequenced in a study of blood T cells in healthy people across ages. Then a second PCR, running roughly 7 to 11 cycles, was carried out with a sample-barcoded 5' primer and a J-beta primer mix. TCRdb ran MiXCR on the 5' RACE reads and lists one entry per CDR3 protein. The sample shows 600,000 to 650,000 distinct CDR3 sequences, roughly three fifths of them seen only once. Sample: blood. The source of these receptors is a man in his sixties in good health.

This clonotype has a handful of counts. This chain uses TRBV20-1 with TRBJ2-3, with D unclear. The CDR3 totals 12 residues. From germline, CDR1 is DFQATT and CDR2 SNEGSKA (reference sequence). The V gene lost 1 base and the J gene lost 2 bases, with 4 bases spanning the gap. The CDR3 region has the DNA TGCAGTGCTAGAGTGCTCACAGATACGCAGTATTTT. Residues: CSARVLTDTQYF.

This clonotype was detected only a few times. This chain uses TRBV7-2 with TRBJ1-1, with D maybe TRBD1 (5 bases). This CDR3 is 15 amino acids long. With 4 bases removed from V and 6 bases from J, the gap between germline ends came to 18 bases. Germline V gene sequence: CDR1 SGHTA, CDR2 FQGNSA. The chain's CDR3 is CASSSWGVQGAEAFF. In DNA, the CDR3 is TGTGCCAGCAGCTCGTGGGGGGTACAAGGCGCTGAAGCTTTCTTT.